Presented here are 19 T cell receptor beta chains from one specimen sequenced in a study of T cells in Graves' hyperthyroidism and ophthalmopathy. The investigators amplified TCR beta CDR3 regions from RNA transcripts. TCR CDR3 regions were first amplified by RT-PCR with HTBI primers. Via MiXCR, TCRdb re-called the multiplex PCR reads, giving one row per CDR3 protein. This table holds a few hundred thousand distinct CDR3 sequences, 15% to 18% found once. What was sequenced was blood. The source of these receptors is a woman under 30 with Graves' hyperthyroidism.

This clonotype was seen more than once but under ten times. The V and J genes are TRBV18 and TRBJ2-2; D gene uncertain. The CDR3 runs to 16 residues. CDR1 and CDR2 (germline): KGHSH, LQKENI. Trimming pared 3 bases from V and 4 bases from J, leaving 15 bases between. The CDR3 is CASSPQPTGSTGELFF. For the CDR3, the DNA is TGTGCCAGCTCACCCCAGCCCACCGGGTCCACCGGGGAGCTGTTTTTT.

This clonotype was picked up a small number of times. The V gene is TRBV19, the J gene TRBJ2-1, with 8 bases aligning to TRBD2. Germline loops: CDR1 LNHDA, CDR2 SQIVND (reference sequence). V was clipped by 3 bases and J by 6 bases; unmatched bases: 7. This CDR3 contains 15 residues. For the CDR3, the DNA is TGTGCCAGTAGTATCCGGGAGGGCCAAGGCAATGAGCAGTTCTTC. Amino acid sequence: CASSIREGQGNEQFF.

In its sample, this clonotype was seen many times. This sequence joins TRBV7-3 and TRBJ2-5; the match to TRBD1 covers 7 bases. With 2 bases clipped from V and 2 bases from J, the junction kept 17 bases outside the gene matches. The CDR3 is 19 residues long. The germline V gene has CDR1 SGHTA and CDR2 FQGTGA. CDR3 nucleotide sequence: TGTGCCAGCAGCTTACTAGGGGGCAGGGGTCTTACAGATCAAGAGACCCAGTACTTC. Its protein is CASSLLGGRGLTDQETQYF.

In its sample, this clonotype was seen many times. This chain connects TRBV12-3 or TRBV12-4 to TRBJ2-1; 10 bases are shared with TRBD2. The J segment lost 7 bases and the V segment lost 5 bases, leaving 8 bases of the junction unmatched. The CDR3 length is 15 residues. CDR3 DNA sequence: TGTGCCAGCAGTCAGCTAGCGGGAGTTGGGAATGAGCAGTTCTTC. Translated: CASSQLAGVGNEQFF.

This clonotype was observed a handful of times. The chain recombines TRBV5-1 with TRBJ2-1; D is perhaps TRBD2 (6 bases). V was trimmed by 2 bases and J by 0 bases, leaving 18 bases between them. The CDR3 has 18 amino acids. Germline V gene lookup returns CDR1 SGHRS and CDR2 YFSETQ. The CDR3 sequence: CASSFQAGEVSSYNEQFF. In nucleotides, the CDR3 is TGCGCCAGCAGCTTTCAAGCGGGTGAGGTGAGCTCCTACAATGAGCAGTTCTTC.

This clonotype was observed at least ten times. The rearrangement uses TRBV6-5 and TRBJ2-3; D is possibly TRBD2 (7 bases). The CDR3 spans 17 residues. Deletions cut 0 bases from V and 5 bases from J, with 18 bases between. CDR1 and CDR2 (germline): MNHEY, SVGAGI. The CDR3 protein is CASSYSQKAGAEDTQYF. CDR3 coding DNA: TGTGCCAGCAGTTACTCCCAAAAGGCGGGGGCCGAAGATACGCAGTATTTT.

The chain carries TRBV10-1 and TRBJ2-5, with a weak D call TRBD1 (6 bases). This CDR3 has 14 amino acids. Per the germline V gene, CDR1 is WNHNN and CDR2 is SYGVQD (reference sequence). Between the trimmed V and J ends, which lost 8 bases and 6 bases, there was a span of 19 bases. The CDR3 sequence: CASHRDPSSKTQYF. DNA of the CDR3: TGCGCCAGCCACAGGGATCCCTCCTCAAAGACCCAGTACTTC.

The chain joins TRBV24-1 to TRBJ2-6, with 8 bases aligning to TRBD1. The CDR3 extends over 15 amino acids. Trimming at V came to 12 bases and at J to 0 bases, leaving 6 bases not matched to a gene. Germline V gives CDR1 KGHDR, CDR2 SFDVKD. The CDR3: CASQGGHSGANVLTF. In nucleotides, the CDR3 is TGTGCCTCACAGGGGGGACACTCTGGGGCCAACGTCCTGACTTTC.

In this sample, this clonotype turned up many times. The chain links TRBV7-9 to TRBJ2-3; the D gene is possibly TRBD1 (5 bases). Trimming removed 5 bases at V and 6 bases at J, with 21 bases between. This CDR3 spans 16 amino acids. Per germline, CDR1 SEHNR and CDR2 FQNEAQ (reference sequence). The CDR3 region is CASSPTDRPYHDTQYF. The DNA of the CDR3 is TGTGCCAGCAGCCCGACAGACCGACCGTATCACGATACGCAGTATTTT.

The chain employs TRBV7-3 and TRBJ1-2; 7 positions agree with TRBD1. The J segment lost 3 bases and the V segment lost 0 bases, leaving 7 bases of the junction unmatched. CDR1 SGHTA and CDR2 FQGTGA come from the germline V gene. The CDR3 runs to 16 residues. The CDR3 is CASSLTGPGGDYGYTF. CDR3 bases: TGTGCCAGCAGCTTAACGGGACCAGGGGGGGACTATGGCTACACCTTC.

There are many counts of this clonotype. The genes are TRBV7-2 and TRBJ1-1, with TRBD1 as a possible D gene (5 bases). Trimming cost V 3 bases and J 8 bases, with 13 bases left between them. This CDR3 has 13 residues. The V gene's germline CDR1 is SGHTA and CDR2 FQGNSA. The CDR3 loop reads CASSLAQRGEAFF. DNA for the CDR3: TGTGCCAGCAGCTTGGCCCAAAGGGGAGAAGCTTTCTTT.

The gene calls are TRBV29-1 and TRBJ2-3, with 8 bases fitting TRBD1. The CDR3 runs to 14 residues. Germline CDR1 reads SQVTM; CDR2 reads ANQGSEA. V shed 3 bases, J shed 4 bases, and the junction held 6 bases outside the gene matches. The CDR3 sequence is CSVDQGADADTQYF. CDR3 DNA: TGCAGCGTTGATCAGGGGGCTGACGCAGATACGCAGTATTTT.

There are a few counts of this clonotype. The rearrangement uses TRBV27 and TRBJ1-1; D is perhaps TRBD1 (5 bases). Trimming shortened V by 6 bases and J by 1 base, and 12 bases separated the two germline ends. Germline CDR1 and CDR2: MNHEY and SMNVEV (reference sequence). The CDR3 is 14 residues long. CDR3 sequence: CASSFAGENTEAFF. The CDR3 DNA reads as TGTGCCAGCAGCTTTGCGGGGGAGAACACTGAAGCTTTCTTT.

This clonotype was counted ten times or more. V usage is TRBV13 and J usage is TRBJ2-5, with D perhaps TRBD1 (6 bases). Germline V gene data show CDR1 as PRHDT and CDR2 as FYEKMQ (reference sequence). The CDR3 contains 16 residues. With 4 bases removed from V and 3 bases from J, the gap between germline ends came to 18 bases. The CDR3 spells CASSYKPGQTKETQYF. CDR3 in DNA: TGTGCCAGCAGCTACAAGCCGGGACAAACCAAAGAGACCCAGTACTTC.

Many counts were recorded for this clonotype. The genes are TRBV7-2 and TRBJ2-3; unclear D gene. Trimming stripped 5 bases from V and 5 bases from J, with 20 bases between. This CDR3 has 16 residues. The germline CDR1 and CDR2 sequences are SGHTA and FQGNSA. CDR3 DNA: TGTGCCAGCAGCCAGACGGAGAGATTTGAGCAAGATACGCAGTATTTT. This encodes CASSQTERFEQDTQYF. Together with reference TRBV7-2 and TRBJ2-3, the CDR3 gives the full variable domain: GAGVSQSPSNKVTEKGKDVELRCDPISGHTALYWYRQSLGQGLEFLIYFQGNSAPDKSGLPSDRFSAERTGGSVSTLTIQRTQQEDSAVYLCASSQTERFEQDTQYFGPGTRLTVL.

This clonotype was counted many times. The chain recombines TRBV28 with TRBJ2-1; 8 bases match TRBD2. After removal of 5 bases from V and 5 bases from J, the junction contained 8 bases not matched to a gene. Germline CDR1 and CDR2: MDHEN and SYDVKM. CDR3 length: 15 residues. This chain's CDR3 is CASSGGGGTHNEQFF. CDR3 nucleotide sequence: TGTGCCAGCAGTGGGGGCGGGGGGACCCACAATGAGCAGTTCTTC.

The chain combines TRBV4-2 with TRBJ1-2; D is unclear. V lost 0 bases and J 6 bases, leaving 11 bases between the germline ends. The CDR3 extends over 14 amino acids. CDR1 LGHNA and CDR2 YNFKEQ come from the germline V gene. The CDR3 bases are TGTGCCAGCAGCCAAGACCCATCCTCGGATGGCTACACCTTC. This gives the protein CASSQDPSSDGYTF.

In this sample, this clonotype turned up many times. The chain combines TRBV6-1 with TRBJ2-5; D possibly corresponds to TRBD1 (7 bases). V dropped 5 bases and J dropped 4 bases, with 14 bases sitting between them. The germline V gene has CDR1 MNHNS and CDR2 SASEGT. The CDR3 is 14 amino acids. The CDR3 sequence is CASSPGGQLETQYF. The CDR3 DNA is TGTGCCAGCAGTCCAGGGGGGCAGTTAGAGACCCAGTACTTC.

This clonotype was counted many times. The V gene is TRBV2, the J gene TRBJ2-1; TRBD2 agrees at 9 bases. Germline V gives CDR1 SNHLY, CDR2 FYNNEI. Trimming took 2 bases from V and 2 from J; bases not matched to a gene: 10. There are 18 residues in the CDR3. CDR3 sequence: CASSETVAGDLTYNEQFF. In DNA, the CDR3 is TGTGCCAGCAGTGAAACGGTAGCGGGGGACCTAACCTACAATGAGCAGTTCTTC.